This T cell receptor (beta chain) was captured in a study of control samples from healthy donors and cancer patients. Germline V gene sequence: CDR1 LGHDT, CDR2 YNNKEL (reference sequence). V was clipped by 1 base and J by 4 bases; unmatched bases: 5. CDR3 size: 16 residues. Only in-frame clones appear in the TCRdb table, and some are missing; sequencing was by immunoSEQ multiplex PCR. The sample records fewer than 200,000 clones, over 85% being singletons. The source is a woman aged 55-70 years in good health. The material sequenced was blood. The gene calls are TRBV3-1 (or the pseudogene TRBV3-2) and TRBJ2-1; TRBD2 aligns across 9 bases. CDR3 protein: CASSQGPTSGYNEQFF. CDR3 DNA: TGTGCCAGCAGCCAAGGTCCGACTAGCGGATACAATGAGCAGTTCTTC.